The clone carrying this T cell receptor (beta chain) has ten or more counts. No antigen is known for it. TCR cDNA, made by 5'RACE template switching, carried an added universal primer site and UMIs. MiXCR, run by TCRdb on the 5' RACE reads, gives a single entry per CDR3 protein. The sample records over 300,000 distinct CDR3 sequences, 4.1% being singletons. This entry belongs to a study of T cells after yellow fever vaccination. Study-level points and caveats: The booster saw the reappearance of most primary-vaccination clones (96% CD4, 80% to 90% CD8). The study found a weaker secondary response that peaked faster, day 5 versus 15. Abundant bulk-derived clonotypes could contaminate FACS-sorted repertoires.

The CDR3 runs 15 residues. CDR1 is SGHRS, CDR2 YFSETQ, per germline. With 0 bases clipped from V and 4 bases from J, the junction kept 6 bases outside the gene matches. The sequenced sample was PBMCs, obtained 5 days after the yellow fever booster vaccination. This sequence originates from a young man who received the YFV17D yellow fever vaccine. The genes are TRBV5-1 and TRBJ1-1; 7 bases are shared with TRBD1. This chain's CDR3 is CASSLGDRIPTEAFF. In nucleotides, the CDR3 is TGCGCCAGCAGCTTGGGGGACAGAATCCCCACTGAAGCTTTCTTT. Filled out from reference TRBV5-1 and TRBJ1-1, the complete variable domain reads KAGVTQTPRYLIKTRGQQVTLSCSPISGHRSVSWYQQTPGQGLQFLFEYFSETQRNKGNFPGRFSGRQFSNSRSEMNVSTLELGDSALYLCASSLGDRIPTEAFFGQGTRLTVV.